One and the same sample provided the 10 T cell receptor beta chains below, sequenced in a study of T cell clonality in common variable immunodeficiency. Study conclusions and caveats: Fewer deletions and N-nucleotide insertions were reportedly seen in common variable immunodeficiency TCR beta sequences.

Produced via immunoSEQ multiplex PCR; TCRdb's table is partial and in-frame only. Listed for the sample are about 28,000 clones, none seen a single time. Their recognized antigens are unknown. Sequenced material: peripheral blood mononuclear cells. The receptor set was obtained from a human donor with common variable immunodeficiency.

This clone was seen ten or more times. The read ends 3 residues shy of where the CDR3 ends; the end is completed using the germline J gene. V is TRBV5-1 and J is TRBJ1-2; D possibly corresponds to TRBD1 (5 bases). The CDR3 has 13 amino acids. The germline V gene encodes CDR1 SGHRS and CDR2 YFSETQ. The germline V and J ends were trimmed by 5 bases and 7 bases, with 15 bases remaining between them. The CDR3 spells CASRKEAQGGYTF. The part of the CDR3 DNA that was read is TGCGCCAGCAGGAAGGAGGCCCAGGGTGGC. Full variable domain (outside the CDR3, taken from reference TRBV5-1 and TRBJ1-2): KAGVTQTPRYLIKTRGQQVTLSCSPISGHRSVSWYQQTPGQGLQFLFEYFSETQRNKGNFPGRFSGRQFSNSRSEMNVSTLELGDSALYLCASRKEAQGGYTFGSGTRLTVV.

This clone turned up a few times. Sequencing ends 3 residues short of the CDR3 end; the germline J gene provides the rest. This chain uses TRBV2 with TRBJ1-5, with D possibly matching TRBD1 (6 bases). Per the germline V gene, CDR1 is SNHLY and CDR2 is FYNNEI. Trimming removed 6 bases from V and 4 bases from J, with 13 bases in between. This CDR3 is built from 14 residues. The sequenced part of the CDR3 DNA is TGTGCCAGCAGAAAGGGGACACCAAATCAGCCC. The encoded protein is CASRKGTPNQP. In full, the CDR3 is CASRKGTPNQPQHF.

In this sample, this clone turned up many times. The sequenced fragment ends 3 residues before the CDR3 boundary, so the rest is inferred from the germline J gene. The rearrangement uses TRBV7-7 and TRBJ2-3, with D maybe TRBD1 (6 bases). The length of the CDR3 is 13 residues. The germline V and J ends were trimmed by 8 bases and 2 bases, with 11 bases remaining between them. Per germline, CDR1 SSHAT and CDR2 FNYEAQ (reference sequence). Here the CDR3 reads CASSDRFTDTQYF. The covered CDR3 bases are TGTGCCAGCTCGGACAGATTCACAGATACG.

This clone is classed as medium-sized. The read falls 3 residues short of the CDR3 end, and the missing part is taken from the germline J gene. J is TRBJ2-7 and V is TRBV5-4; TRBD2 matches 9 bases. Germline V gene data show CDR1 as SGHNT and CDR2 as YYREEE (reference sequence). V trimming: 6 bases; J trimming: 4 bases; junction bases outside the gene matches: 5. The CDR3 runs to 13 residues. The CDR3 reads CASNLAGEYEQYF. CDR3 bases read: TGTGCCAGCAACTTAGCGGGAGAGTACGAG.

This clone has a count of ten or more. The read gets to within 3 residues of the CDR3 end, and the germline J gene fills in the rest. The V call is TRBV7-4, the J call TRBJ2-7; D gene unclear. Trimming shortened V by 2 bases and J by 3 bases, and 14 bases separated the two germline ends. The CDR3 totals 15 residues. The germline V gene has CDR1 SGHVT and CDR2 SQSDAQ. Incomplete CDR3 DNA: TGTGCCAGCAGCTTAAGTTTAGATCATGGCTACGAG. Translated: CASSLSLDHGYE. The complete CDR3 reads CASSLSLDHGYEQYF.

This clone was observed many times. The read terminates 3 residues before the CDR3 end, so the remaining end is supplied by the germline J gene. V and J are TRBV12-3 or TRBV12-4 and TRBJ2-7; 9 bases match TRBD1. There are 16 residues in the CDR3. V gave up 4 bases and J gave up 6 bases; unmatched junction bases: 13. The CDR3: CASSSQPSQGAIEQYF. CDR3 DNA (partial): TGTGCCAGCAGTTCGCAACCGTCACAGGGGGCAATCGAG.

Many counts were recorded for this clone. The sequenced part of the CDR3 DNA is TGCAGTGCTAGAGGGGGCAGGGAAGATCAGCCC. Amino acid sequence: CSARGGREDQP. The full CDR3 protein reads CSARGGREDQPQHF. The gene calls are TRBV20-1 and TRBJ1-5, with D possibly being TRBD1 (5 bases). The read is 3 residues too short to cover the CDR3 end, so that end is filled in from the germline J gene. The CDR3 is 14 amino acids. Germline CDR1 is DFQATT and CDR2 is SNEGSKA (reference sequence). Trimming took 1 base from V and 5 from J, leaving 12 bases between them.

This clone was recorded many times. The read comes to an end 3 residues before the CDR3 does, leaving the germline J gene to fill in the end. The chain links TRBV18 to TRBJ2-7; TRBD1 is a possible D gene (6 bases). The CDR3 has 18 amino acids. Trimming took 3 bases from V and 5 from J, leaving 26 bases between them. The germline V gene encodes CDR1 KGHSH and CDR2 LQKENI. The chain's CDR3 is CASSPLPTGSSVSDEQYF. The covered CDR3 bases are TGTGCCAGCTCACCCCTACCAACAGGGTCAAGTGTTTCGGACGAG.

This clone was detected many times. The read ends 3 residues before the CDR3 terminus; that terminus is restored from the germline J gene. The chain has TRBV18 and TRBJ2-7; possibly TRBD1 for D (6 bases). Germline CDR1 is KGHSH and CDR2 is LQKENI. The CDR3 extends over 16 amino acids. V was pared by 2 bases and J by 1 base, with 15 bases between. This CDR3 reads CASSPDHNRVSYEQYF. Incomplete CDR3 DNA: TGTGCCAGCTCACCAGATCATAACAGGGTTTCCTACGAG.

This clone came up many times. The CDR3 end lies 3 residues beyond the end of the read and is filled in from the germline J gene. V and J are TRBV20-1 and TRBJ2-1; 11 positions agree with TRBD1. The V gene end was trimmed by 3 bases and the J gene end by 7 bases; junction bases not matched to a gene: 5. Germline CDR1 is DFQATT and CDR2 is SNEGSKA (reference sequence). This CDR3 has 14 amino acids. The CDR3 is CSASRGQGVNEQFF. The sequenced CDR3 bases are TGCAGTGCTAGTAGGGGACAGGGGGTGAATGAG.